Following are 23 T cell receptor beta chains from one sample sequenced in a study of CD8+CD57+ T cells in acquired aplastic anemia. Sequenced patients had shown CD8+CD57+ cell expansion by flow cytometry. Profiling that covered TCR beta VDJ and CDR3 relied on genomic DNA as its template. Each CDR3 protein gets one entry after TCRdb re-called the reads with MiXCR. The profile covers 170,000 or so distinct CDR3 sequences, with roughly three fifths appearing a single time and about 42% taken by the ten largest. Material for sequencing was sorted CD4+, CD8+, or CD8+CD57+ T cells (not recorded which) from PBMCs. These receptors were taken from a human donor with aplastic anemia.

This chain connects TRBV7-9 to TRBJ2-2; D possibly matches TRBD1 or TRBD2 (5 bases each). Germline loops: CDR1 SEHNR, CDR2 FQNEAQ (reference sequence). Trimming stripped 4 bases from V and 5 bases from J, with 11 bases between. CDR3 size: 14 residues. CDR3 sequence: CASSSGTATGELFF. As DNA, the CDR3 is TGTGCCAGCAGCTCCGGGACGGCGACCGGGGAGCTGTTTTTT.

The V call is TRBV7-9, the J call TRBJ1-2; D remains unclear. This CDR3 comprises 14 residues. Germline V CDR1 and CDR2: SEHNR, FQNEAQ (reference sequence). The V end lost 1 base, the J end lost 6 bases, and 12 bases lay between the germline ends. CDR3 DNA: TGTGCCAGCAGCTTAGAGGCTAGGGCAAATGGCTACACCTTC. As protein: CASSLEARANGYTF.

To note about this clonotype: The CDR3 does not close with the conserved phenylalanine or tryptophan, likely indicating a read error. This chain uses TRBV10-3 with TRBJ1-6; a weak D match, TRBD1 (6 bases). Trimming cost V 5 bases and J 13 bases, with 12 bases left between them. The CDR3 runs 12 residues. Germline V CDR1 and CDR2: ENHRY, SYGVKD. The CDR3 region is CAISYEGGPLHS. CDR3 sequence (DNA): TGTGCCATCAGTTATGAGGGGGGTCCCCTCCACTCT.

Comments on this clonotype: A read error is likely, as this CDR3 ends without the conserved phenylalanine or tryptophan. The chain links TRBV7-2 to TRBJ2-1; the D is unclear. The CDR3 runs 14 residues. The germline V gene encodes CDR1 SGHTA and CDR2 FQGNSA. V dropped 2 bases and J dropped 8 bases, with 13 bases sitting between them. The CDR3 loop reads CASSLIRLVDEQFS. CDR3 DNA sequence: TGTGCCAGCAGCTTAATACGTCTTGTGGATGAGCAGTTCTCC.

To note about this clonotype: A read error is possible here, since a much larger clone lies one base away. This chain links TRBV7-9 with TRBJ1-3; TRBD1 might be the D (6 bases). The germline V and J ends were trimmed by 3 bases and 0 bases, with 9 bases remaining between them. Germline-derived CDR1 and CDR2 are SEHNR and FQNEAQ (reference sequence). The CDR3 has 15 residues. The CDR3 here is CASSLGASSGNTIYF. The CDR3 nucleotides read TGTGCCAGCAGCTTGGGGGCCAGCTCTGGAAACACCATATATTTT.

This chain connects TRBV29-1 to TRBJ2-7; D possibly corresponds to TRBD2 (5 bases). Germline CDR1 and CDR2: SQVTM and ANQGSEA. Trimming stripped 3 bases from V and 6 bases from J, with 18 bases between. The CDR3 sequence is 14 residues long. The CDR3 sequence is CSVDPGPDEGEQYF. Here the CDR3 DNA reads TGCAGCGTTGATCCAGGTCCGGATGAGGGCGAGCAGTACTTC.

CDR3 loop: CASSFFRGSEAFF. The CDR3 bases are TGTGCCAGCAGTTTTTTCAGGGGTTCTGAAGCTTTCTTT. V usage is TRBV27 and J usage is TRBJ1-1, with D possibly being TRBD1 (6 bases). The CDR3 length is 13 residues. Germline V CDR1 and CDR2: MNHEY, SMNVEV (reference sequence). The V end lost 3 bases, the J end lost 6 bases, and 11 bases lay between the germline ends.

This clonotype was seen more than once but under ten times. The chain recombines TRBV24-1 with TRBJ2-1, with 14 bases matching TRBD2. Losses at the gene ends were 4 bases for V and 9 bases for J; bases not matched to a gene: 13. CDR1 is KGHDR, CDR2 SFDVKD, per germline. CDR3 length equals 18 residues. The CDR3 region is CATSDRTPGLAGEGEQFF. CDR3 bases: TGTGCCACCAGTGACCGAACCCCGGGACTAGCGGGAGAGGGTGAGCAGTTCTTC.

This clonotype came up a few times. This chain joins TRBV19 and TRBJ1-1; 7 bases are a match to TRBD1. After removal of 4 bases from V and 1 base from J, the junction contained 6 bases not matched to a gene. The CDR3 totals 15 residues. The germline CDR1 and CDR2 sequences are LNHDA and SQIVND (reference sequence). CDR3 loop: CASSSEGATNTEAFF. For the CDR3, the DNA is TGTGCCAGTAGTAGCGAGGGGGCGACGAACACTGAAGCTTTCTTT.

The genes are TRBV10-3 and TRBJ2-5; maybe TRBD2 (7 bases). This CDR3 comprises 16 residues. Germline CDR1 is ENHRY and CDR2 is SYGVKD. Trimming pared 8 bases from V and 1 base from J, leaving 20 bases between. The CDR3 coding sequence is TGTGCCATCTCGGCGGGGGCCGAAGCCTTCCAAGAGACCCAGTACTTC. This sequence encodes CAISAGAEAFQETQYF.

This clonotype was seen ten or more times. This chain connects TRBV9 to TRBJ1-1; the match to TRBD1 covers 11 bases. Germline CDR1 is SGDLS and CDR2 is YYNGEE. CDR3 size: 16 residues. After removal of 4 bases from V and 0 bases from J, the junction contained 5 bases not matched to a gene. CDR3 DNA sequence: TGTGCCAGCAGCTTAGGGACAGGGGGTTTGAACACTGAAGCTTTCTTT. Translation: CASSLGTGGLNTEAFF.

The rearrangement links TRBV7-2 to TRBJ1-3, with D unresolved. Trimming removed 6 bases from V and 0 bases from J, with 9 bases in between. The CDR3 is 14 residues long. CDR1 is SGHTA, CDR2 FQGNSA, per germline. Here the CDR3 reads CASSPGSSGNTIYF. The CDR3, as DNA: TGTGCCAGCAGTCCCGGGAGCTCTGGAAACACCATATATTTT.

This clonotype is a singleton in its sample. The CDR3 does not close with the conserved phenylalanine or tryptophan, likely indicating a read error. The chain couples TRBV7-9 to TRBJ1-1, with D tentatively TRBD1 (5 bases). The CDR3 totals 12 residues. The germline V gene has CDR1 SEHNR and CDR2 FQNEAQ (reference sequence). V dropped 2 bases and J dropped 9 bases, with 10 bases sitting between them. The CDR3 here is CASSLTSGQAFL. CDR3 nucleotide sequence: TGTGCCAGCAGCTTAACATCGGGACAAGCTTTCCTT.

The rearrangement uses TRBV5-6 and TRBJ2-7; 8 bases are a match to TRBD2. In germline, CDR1 is SGHDT, CDR2 YYEEEE. The CDR3 is 14 residues long. The V and J ends lost 2 bases and 5 bases, in that order; junction bases with no gene match: 6. In nucleotides, the CDR3 is TGTGCCAGCAGCTTCGAAAGCGGGAGTAACGAGCAGTACTTC. Protein sequence: CASSFESGSNEQYF.

This clonotype has a single count. This clone may be a read error of a much larger clone one base away. This chain connects TRBV10-2 to TRBJ2-1; D remains ambiguous. Germline V gene lookup returns CDR1 WSHSY and CDR2 SAAADI. This CDR3 spans 11 amino acids. This CDR3 is CASNYNNEQFF. The CDR3 coding sequence is TGTGCCAGCAATTATAACAATGAGCAGTTCTTC.

This clonotype was seen repeatedly, ten times or more. CDR3 nucleotides: TGCAGTGCTAGCCCTAGCGGGCATTATTCCTACAATGAGCAGTTCTTC. Amino acid sequence: CSASPSGHYSYNEQFF. The chain employs TRBV20-1 and TRBJ2-1, with TRBD2 matching over 8 bases. The V segment lost 3 bases and the J segment 1 base; nucleotides outside the gene matches: 8. CDR3 size: 16 residues. Germline CDR1 is DFQATT and CDR2 is SNEGSKA (reference sequence).

The V and J genes are TRBV20-1 and TRBJ2-3; maybe TRBD1 (5 bases). The germline V and J ends were trimmed by 7 bases and 5 bases, with 13 bases remaining between them. The CDR3 spans 12 residues. Germline values: CDR1 DFQATT, CDR2 SNEGSKA (reference sequence). CDR3: CSGGREGDTQYF. In DNA, the CDR3 is TGCAGTGGGGGCAGGGAAGGAGATACGCAGTATTTT.

The J gene is TRBJ1-2, the V gene TRBV12-3 or TRBV12-4; D unclear. V was cut by 5 bases and J by 4 bases, with 17 bases left in between. This CDR3 region has 15 residues. Here the CDR3 reads CASSPGRILLYGYTF. The CDR3 region has the DNA TGTGCCAGCAGTCCAGGACGGATCCTCCTCTATGGCTACACCTTC.

This clonotype was counted between two and nine times. The chain is built from TRBV9 and TRBJ2-7; possible D gene TRBD1, 6 bases. The CDR3 loop spans 13 amino acids. The V end was cut by 3 bases, the J end by 6 bases, with 13 bases between. The germline V gene has CDR1 SGDLS and CDR2 YYNGEE. CDR3 region: CASSATGPGEQYF. The CDR3 nucleotides read TGTGCCAGCAGCGCCACAGGGCCGGGCGAGCAGTACTTC.

This clonotype was seen repeatedly, ten times or more. The chain employs TRBV19 and TRBJ2-1; 10 positions match TRBD1. CDR3 length: 13 amino acids. J lost 9 bases, V lost 3 bases, and 2 bases had no gene match. Germline V gene lookup returns CDR1 LNHDA and CDR2 SQIVND (reference sequence). This CDR3 is CASSIGTGAEQFF. The CDR3 nucleotides read TGTGCCAGTAGTATCGGGACAGGGGCTGAGCAGTTCTTC.

The chain is built from TRBV7-2 and TRBJ1-2; no clear D. V was pared by 0 bases and J by 3 bases, with 17 bases between. The CDR3 consists of 17 residues. Germline CDR1 reads SGHTA; CDR2 reads FQGNSA. CDR3: CASSLASSFGFYYGYTF. CDR3 nucleotides: TGTGCCAGCAGCTTAGCTTCGTCGTTTGGCTTTTACTATGGCTACACCTTC.

Only a few counts were recorded for this clonotype. The chain recombines TRBV9 with TRBJ2-3, with 9 bases matching TRBD1. Trimming took 4 bases from V and 5 from J; bases not matched to a gene: 5. Germline CDR1 reads SGDLS; CDR2 reads YYNGEE. The CDR3 consists of 14 residues. The CDR3 nucleotides are TGTGCCAGCAGCTTGACGACAGGGGGAGATACGCAGTATTTT. It translates to CASSLTTGGDTQYF.

This sequence joins TRBV2 and TRBJ2-7; D is unclear. The V gene lost 4 bases and the J gene lost 2 bases, with 12 bases spanning the gap. Germline V lookup: CDR1 SNHLY, CDR2 FYNNEI. The CDR3 sequence is 14 residues long. Here the CDR3 reads CASSVLAETYEQYF. DNA of the CDR3: TGTGCCAGCAGTGTTCTGGCGGAGACCTACGAGCAGTACTTC.